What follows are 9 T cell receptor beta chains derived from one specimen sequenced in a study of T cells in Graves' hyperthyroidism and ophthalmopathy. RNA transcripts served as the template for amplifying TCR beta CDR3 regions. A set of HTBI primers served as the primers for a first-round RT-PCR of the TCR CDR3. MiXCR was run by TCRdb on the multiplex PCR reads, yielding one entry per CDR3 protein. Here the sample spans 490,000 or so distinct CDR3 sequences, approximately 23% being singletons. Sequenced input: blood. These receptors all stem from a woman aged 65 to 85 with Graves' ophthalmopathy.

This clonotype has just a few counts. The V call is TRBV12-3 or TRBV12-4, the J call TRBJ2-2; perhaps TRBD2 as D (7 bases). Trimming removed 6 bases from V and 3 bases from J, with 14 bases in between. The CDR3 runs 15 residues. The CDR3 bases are TGTGCCAGCAGAGGGGGGGGTGCTGACACCGGGGAGCTGTTTTTT. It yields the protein CASRGGGADTGELFF.

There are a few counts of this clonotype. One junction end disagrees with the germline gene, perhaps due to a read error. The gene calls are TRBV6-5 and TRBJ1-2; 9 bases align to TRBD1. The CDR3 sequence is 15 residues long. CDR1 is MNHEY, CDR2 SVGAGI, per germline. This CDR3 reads CANSPRGTGGDGYTF. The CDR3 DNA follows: TGTGCCAACAGTCCTCGGGGAACAGGGGGCGATGGCTACACCTTC.

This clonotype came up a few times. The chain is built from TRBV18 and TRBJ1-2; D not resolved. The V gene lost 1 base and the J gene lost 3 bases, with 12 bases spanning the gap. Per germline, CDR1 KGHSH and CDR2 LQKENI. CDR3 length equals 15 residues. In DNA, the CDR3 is TGTGCCAGCTCACCACTAAGTCCGGCATACTATGGCTACACCTTC. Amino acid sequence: CASSPLSPAYYGYTF.

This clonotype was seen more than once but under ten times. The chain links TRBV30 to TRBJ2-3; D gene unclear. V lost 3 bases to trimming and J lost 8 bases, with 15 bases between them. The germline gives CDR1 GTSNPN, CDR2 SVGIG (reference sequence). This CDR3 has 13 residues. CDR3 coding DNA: TGTGCCTGGAGCGTGGGAAGCGTTGGTACGCAGTATTTT. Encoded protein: CAWSVGSVGTQYF.

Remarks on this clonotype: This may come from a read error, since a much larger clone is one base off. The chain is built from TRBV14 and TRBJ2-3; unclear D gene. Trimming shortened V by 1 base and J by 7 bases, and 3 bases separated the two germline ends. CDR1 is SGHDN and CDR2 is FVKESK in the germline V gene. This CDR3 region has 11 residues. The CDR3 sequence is CASSQVYTQYF. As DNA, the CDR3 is TGTGCCAGCAGCCAAGTTTATACGCAGTATTTT.

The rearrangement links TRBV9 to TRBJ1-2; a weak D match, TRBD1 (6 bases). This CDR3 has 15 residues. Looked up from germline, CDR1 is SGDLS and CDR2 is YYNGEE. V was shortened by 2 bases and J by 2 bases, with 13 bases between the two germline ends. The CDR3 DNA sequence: TGTGCCAGCAGCGTCGGTCCGGACAGCAACTATGGCTACACCTTC. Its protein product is CASSVGPDSNYGYTF.

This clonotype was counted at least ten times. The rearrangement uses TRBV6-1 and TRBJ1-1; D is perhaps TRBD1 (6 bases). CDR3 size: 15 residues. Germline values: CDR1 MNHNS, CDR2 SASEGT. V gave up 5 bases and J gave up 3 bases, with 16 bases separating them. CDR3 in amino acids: CASSWEWGQDTEAFF. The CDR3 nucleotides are TGTGCCAGCAGTTGGGAATGGGGGCAGGACACTGAAGCTTTCTTT.

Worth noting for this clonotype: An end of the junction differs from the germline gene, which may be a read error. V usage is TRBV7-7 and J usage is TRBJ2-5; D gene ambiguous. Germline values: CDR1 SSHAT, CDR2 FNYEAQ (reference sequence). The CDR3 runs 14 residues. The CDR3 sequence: CASSLAAKQETQYF. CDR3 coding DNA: TGTGCTAGCAGCTTAGCTGCGAAACAAGAGACCCAGTACTTC.

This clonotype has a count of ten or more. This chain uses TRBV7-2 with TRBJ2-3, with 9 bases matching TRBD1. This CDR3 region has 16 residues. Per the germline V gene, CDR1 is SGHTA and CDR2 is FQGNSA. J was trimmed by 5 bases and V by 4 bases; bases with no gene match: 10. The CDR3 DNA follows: TGTGCCAGCAGCTCCTACGGGACAGGGTTTGGAGATACGCAGTATTTT. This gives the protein CASSSYGTGFGDTQYF.